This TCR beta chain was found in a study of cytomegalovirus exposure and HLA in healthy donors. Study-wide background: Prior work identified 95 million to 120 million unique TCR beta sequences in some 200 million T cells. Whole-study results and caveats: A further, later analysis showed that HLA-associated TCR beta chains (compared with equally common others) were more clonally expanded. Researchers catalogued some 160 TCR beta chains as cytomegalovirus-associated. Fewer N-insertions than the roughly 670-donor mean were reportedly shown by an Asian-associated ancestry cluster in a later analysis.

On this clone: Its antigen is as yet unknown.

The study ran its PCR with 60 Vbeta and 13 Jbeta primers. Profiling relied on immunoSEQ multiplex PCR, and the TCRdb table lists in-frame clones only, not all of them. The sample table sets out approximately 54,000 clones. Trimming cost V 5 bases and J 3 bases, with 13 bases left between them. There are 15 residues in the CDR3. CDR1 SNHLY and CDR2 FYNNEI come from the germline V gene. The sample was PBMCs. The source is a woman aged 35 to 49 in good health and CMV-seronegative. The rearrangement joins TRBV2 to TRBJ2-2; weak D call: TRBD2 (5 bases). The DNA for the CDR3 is TGTGCCAGCAGTCCTACTAGGGTCGACACCGGGGAGCTGTTTTTT. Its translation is CASSPTRVDTGELFF.